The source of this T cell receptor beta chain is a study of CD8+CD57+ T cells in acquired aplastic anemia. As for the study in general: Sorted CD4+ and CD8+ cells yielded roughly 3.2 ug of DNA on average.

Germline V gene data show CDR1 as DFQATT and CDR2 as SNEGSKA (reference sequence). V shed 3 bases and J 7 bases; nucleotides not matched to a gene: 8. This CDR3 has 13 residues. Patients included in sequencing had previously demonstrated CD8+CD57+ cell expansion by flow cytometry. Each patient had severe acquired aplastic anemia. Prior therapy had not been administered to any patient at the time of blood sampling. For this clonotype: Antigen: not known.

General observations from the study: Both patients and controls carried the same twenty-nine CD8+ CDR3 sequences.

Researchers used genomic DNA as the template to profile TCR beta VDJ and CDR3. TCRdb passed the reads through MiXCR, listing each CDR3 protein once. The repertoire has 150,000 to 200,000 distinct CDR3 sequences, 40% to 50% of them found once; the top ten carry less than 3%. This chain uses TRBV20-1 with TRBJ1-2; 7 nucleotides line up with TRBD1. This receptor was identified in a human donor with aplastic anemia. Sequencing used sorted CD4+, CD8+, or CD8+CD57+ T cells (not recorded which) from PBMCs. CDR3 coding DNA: TGCAGTGCTAGCGAACAGGGGCAGGGTGGCTACACCTTC. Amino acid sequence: CSASEQGQGGYTF.